This T cell receptor beta chain was recovered during a study of regulatory T cells in long-lasting Graves disease. Study-wide results and limits: In persistent patients, shared public clonotypes (over 2,500) outnumbered those in new patients (approximately 940).

The sample holds a few counts of this clonotype. The antigen is not known. This CDR3 spans 13 amino acids. Germline assignment: CDR1 SQVTM and CDR2 ANQGSEA. V lost 6 bases and J lost 0, with 9 bases in between. Construction of TCR beta libraries relied on iRepertoire HTBI primers and on Arm-PCR targeting CDR3 regions. TCRdb reprocessed the multiplex PCR reads via MiXCR and lists one record per CDR3 protein. This sample yields under 450,000 distinct CDR3 sequences, of which about an eighth are seen a single time; approximately 17% belongs to the top ten. Stated time point: newly diagnosed GD, antithyroid drugs for less than 3 months. The TCR library was made from RNA extracted from PBMCs. These sequences were also reported in another study, on T cells in Graves' hyperthyroidism and ophthalmopathy.

This chain uses TRBV29-1 with TRBJ2-4; the D is unclear. The input for sequencing was peripheral blood mononuclear cells (PBMCs), taken at new diagnosis, from a patient treated with antithyroid drugs. The TCR comes from a woman younger than 30 with Graves disease. The DNA of the CDR3 is TGCAGCGTCCGGTCCCTAGCCAAAAACATTCAGTACTTC. Protein product: CSVRSLAKNIQYF.